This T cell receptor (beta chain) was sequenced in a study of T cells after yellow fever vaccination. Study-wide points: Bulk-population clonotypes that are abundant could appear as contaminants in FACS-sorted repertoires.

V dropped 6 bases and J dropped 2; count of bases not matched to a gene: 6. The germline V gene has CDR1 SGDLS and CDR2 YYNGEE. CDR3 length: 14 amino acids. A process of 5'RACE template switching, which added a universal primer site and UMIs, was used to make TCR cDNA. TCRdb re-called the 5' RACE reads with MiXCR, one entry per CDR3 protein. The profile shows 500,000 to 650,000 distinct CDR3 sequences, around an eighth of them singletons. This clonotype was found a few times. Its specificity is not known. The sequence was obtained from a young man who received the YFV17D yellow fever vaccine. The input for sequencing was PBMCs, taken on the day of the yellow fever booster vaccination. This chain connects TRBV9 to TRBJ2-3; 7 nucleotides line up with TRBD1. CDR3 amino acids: CASTLDRSTDTQYF. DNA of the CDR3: TGTGCCAGCACCCTGGACAGGTCCACAGATACGCAGTATTTT.